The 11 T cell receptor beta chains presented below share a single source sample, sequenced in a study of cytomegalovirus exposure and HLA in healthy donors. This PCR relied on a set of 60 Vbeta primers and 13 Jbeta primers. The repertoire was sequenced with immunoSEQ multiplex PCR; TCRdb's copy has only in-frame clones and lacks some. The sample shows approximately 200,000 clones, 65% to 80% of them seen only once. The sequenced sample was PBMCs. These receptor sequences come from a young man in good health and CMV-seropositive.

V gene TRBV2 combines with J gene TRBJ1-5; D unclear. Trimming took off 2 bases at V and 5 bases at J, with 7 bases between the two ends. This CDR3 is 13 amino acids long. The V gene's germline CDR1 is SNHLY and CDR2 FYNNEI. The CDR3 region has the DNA TGTGCCAGCAGTGAATCCGGGGATCAGCCCCAGCATTTT. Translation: CASSESGDQPQHF.

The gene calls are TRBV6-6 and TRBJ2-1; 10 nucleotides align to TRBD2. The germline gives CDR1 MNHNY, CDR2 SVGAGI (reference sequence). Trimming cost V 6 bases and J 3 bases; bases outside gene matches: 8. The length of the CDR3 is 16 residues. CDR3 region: CASRWQRGGLYNEQFF. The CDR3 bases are TGTGCCAGCAGGTGGCAGCGGGGGGGCCTCTACAATGAGCAGTTCTTC.

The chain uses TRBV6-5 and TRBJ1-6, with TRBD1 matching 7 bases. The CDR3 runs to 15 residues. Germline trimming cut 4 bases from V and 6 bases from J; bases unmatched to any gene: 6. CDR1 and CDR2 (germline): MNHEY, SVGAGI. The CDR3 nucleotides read TGTGCCAGCAGTTCCTCGGGACAGAGTAATTCACCCCTCCACTTT. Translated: CASSSSGQSNSPLHF.

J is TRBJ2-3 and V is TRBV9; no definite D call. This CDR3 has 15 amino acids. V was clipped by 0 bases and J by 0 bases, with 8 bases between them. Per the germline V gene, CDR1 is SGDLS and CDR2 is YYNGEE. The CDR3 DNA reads TGTGCCAGCAGCGTAGGGCAGACTAGCACAGATACGCAGTATTTT. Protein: CASSVGQTSTDTQYF.

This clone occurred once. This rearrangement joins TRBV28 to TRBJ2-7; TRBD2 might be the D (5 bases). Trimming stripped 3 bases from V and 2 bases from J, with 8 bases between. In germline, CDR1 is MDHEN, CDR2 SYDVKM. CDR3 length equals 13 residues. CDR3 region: CASSFEGPYEQYF. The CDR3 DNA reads TGTGCCAGCAGTTTCGAGGGCCCCTACGAGCAGTACTTC.

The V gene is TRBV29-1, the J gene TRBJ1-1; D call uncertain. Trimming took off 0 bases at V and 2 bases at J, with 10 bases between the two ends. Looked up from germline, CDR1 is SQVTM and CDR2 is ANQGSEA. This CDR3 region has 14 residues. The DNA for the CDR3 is TGCAGCGTTGAAGAGTATCCCACAAACACTGAAGCTTTCTTT. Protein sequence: CSVEEYPTNTEAFF.

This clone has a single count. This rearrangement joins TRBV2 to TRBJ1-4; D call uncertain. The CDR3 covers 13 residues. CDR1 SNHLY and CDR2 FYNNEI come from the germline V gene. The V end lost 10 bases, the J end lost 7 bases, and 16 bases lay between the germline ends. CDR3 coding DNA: TGTGCCATCTCCCCGGGGTCTAGTGAAAAACTGTTTTTT. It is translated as CAISPGSSEKLFF.

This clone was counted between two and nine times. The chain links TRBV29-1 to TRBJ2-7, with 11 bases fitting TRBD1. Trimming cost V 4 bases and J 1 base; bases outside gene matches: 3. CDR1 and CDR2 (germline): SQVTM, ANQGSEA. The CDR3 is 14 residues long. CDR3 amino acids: CSVAGTGGSYEQYF. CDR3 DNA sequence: TGCAGCGTTGCAGGGACAGGGGGTTCCTACGAGCAGTACTTC.

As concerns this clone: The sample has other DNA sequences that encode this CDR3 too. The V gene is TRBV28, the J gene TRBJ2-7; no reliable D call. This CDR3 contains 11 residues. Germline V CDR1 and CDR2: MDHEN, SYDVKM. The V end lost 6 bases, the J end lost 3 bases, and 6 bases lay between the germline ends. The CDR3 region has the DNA TGTGCCAGCAGCAGAGGCTACGAGCAGTACTTC. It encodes CASSRGYEQYF. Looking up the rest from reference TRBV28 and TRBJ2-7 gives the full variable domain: DVKVTQSSRYLVKRTGEKVFLECVQDMDHENMFWYRQDPGLGLRLIYFSYDVKMKEKGDIPEGYSVSREKKERFSLILESASTNQTSMYLCASSRGYEQYFGPGTRLTVT.

The DNA for the CDR3 is TGTGCCAGCAGCCCCCGGACTAGCGGGGCCTACAATGAGCAGTTCTTC. Protein: CASSPRTSGAYNEQFF. J is TRBJ2-1 and V is TRBV7-9; TRBD2 aligns across 12 bases. Germline V gene lookup returns CDR1 SEHNR and CDR2 FQNEAQ (reference sequence). The CDR3 is 16 residues long. The V segment lost 5 bases and the J segment 2 bases; nucleotides outside the gene matches: 4.

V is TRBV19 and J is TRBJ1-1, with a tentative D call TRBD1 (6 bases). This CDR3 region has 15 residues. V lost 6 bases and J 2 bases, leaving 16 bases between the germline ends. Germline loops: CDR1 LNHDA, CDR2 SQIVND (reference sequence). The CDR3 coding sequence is TGTGCCAGTAGCCCACAGGGTGTTATTAACACTGAAGCTTTCTTT. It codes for CASSPQGVINTEAFF.